The 12 T cell receptor beta chains below were found in one sample sequenced in a study of T-cell memory formation after mild COVID-19. One entry per CDR3 protein, called by TCRdb with MiXCR from the 5' RACE reads. The sample yields 470,000 or so distinct CDR3 sequences, under 20% seen once. Sequencing input: PBMCs or a T cell subset sorted from them (not recorded which). The source of these receptors is a man aged 18 to 30 who had mild COVID-19 (a few samples of this study predate the infection). Cell type and time point are not known.

This chain uses TRBV5-1 with TRBJ2-5; D tentatively fits TRBD1 or TRBD2 (6 bases each). Germline-derived CDR1 and CDR2 are SGHRS and YFSETQ. This CDR3 has 15 amino acids. V was pared by 0 bases and J by 5 bases, with 14 bases between. In DNA, the CDR3 is TGCGCCAGCAGCTTGGATATAGGGGGGCGGGAGACCCAGTACTTC. It specifies CASSLDIGGRETQYF.

V usage is TRBV6-5 and J usage is TRBJ2-3; D not resolved. V was pared by 0 bases and J by 6 bases, with 7 bases between. CDR3 length: 13 amino acids. Per the germline V gene, CDR1 is MNHEY and CDR2 is SVGAGI. Here the CDR3 reads CASSYSLRDTQYF. The CDR3 nucleotides read TGTGCCAGCAGTTACTCTTTGAGGGATACGCAGTATTTT.

The genes are TRBV5-5 and TRBJ1-5; the D is unclear. The V end lost 0 bases, the J end lost 3 bases, and 13 bases lay between the germline ends. The CDR3 is 16 residues long. Germline CDR1 and CDR2: SGHKS and YYEKEE (reference sequence). This CDR3 is CASSLARAGDNQPQHF. As DNA, the CDR3 is TGTGCCAGCAGCTTGGCCAGAGCGGGCGACAATCAGCCCCAGCATTTT.

The sample holds a few counts of this clonotype. V is TRBV6-1 and J is TRBJ2-3, with D uncertain. The CDR3 is made up of 16 amino acids. Germline CDR1 is MNHNS and CDR2 is SASEGT. Trimming stripped 3 bases from V and 3 bases from J, with 16 bases between. CDR3 sequence (DNA): TGTGCCAGCAGTGATCCAGGCAGGAAACCAACAGATACGCAGTATTTT. The encoded protein is CASSDPGRKPTDTQYF.

The chain links TRBV4-1 to TRBJ2-7; 8 bases are a match to TRBD2. V was clipped by 4 bases and J by 2 bases; unmatched bases: 16. Germline lookup yields CDR1 MGHRA and CDR2 YSYEKL. This CDR3 is 18 amino acids long. The CDR3: CASSPRRTSFNPTYEQYV. The CDR3 DNA sequence: TGCGCCAGCAGCCCACGGCGGACTAGCTTCAACCCAACCTACGAGCAGTACGTC.

This rearrangement joins TRBV15 to TRBJ1-4; no clear D. This CDR3 comprises 14 residues. Germline CDR1 LNHNV, CDR2 YYDKDF (reference sequence). Trimming took off 6 bases at V and 3 bases at J, with 11 bases between the two ends. The CDR3 spells CATSFRTANEKLFF. The CDR3 nucleotides are TGTGCCACCAGTTTTCGTACTGCTAATGAAAAACTGTTTTTT.

The rearrangement joins TRBV19 to TRBJ1-6, with TRBD1 matching over 8 bases. Germline lookup yields CDR1 LNHDA and CDR2 SQIVND (reference sequence). V shed 8 bases, J shed 0 bases, and the junction held 3 bases outside the gene matches. The CDR3 covers 15 residues. CDR3 region: CASWDRSSYNSPLHF. In DNA form, the CDR3 reads TGTGCCAGTTGGGACAGGAGCTCCTATAATTCACCCCTCCACTTT.

This clonotype was observed a handful of times. This rearrangement joins TRBV9 to TRBJ2-3, with 7 nucleotides matching TRBD1. The CDR3 length is 15 residues. Germline V lookup: CDR1 SGDLS, CDR2 YYNGEE. V lost 5 bases, J lost 0 bases, and 6 bases stayed unmatched. The CDR3 reads CASRRQGSSTDTQYF. The DNA of the CDR3 is TGTGCCAGCAGACGACAGGGATCTAGCACAGATACGCAGTATTTT.

This chain connects TRBV12-3 or TRBV12-4 to TRBJ2-4; possibly TRBD1 for D (6 bases). The CDR3 is 16 amino acids. V lost 5 bases, J lost 2 bases, and 16 bases lay in between. CDR3 sequence: CASSTGTPYPKNIQYF. Written as DNA, the CDR3 is TGTGCCAGCAGTACCGGGACACCTTACCCCAAAAACATTCAGTACTTC.

The chain is built from TRBV6-2 or TRBV6-3 and TRBJ2-2; 7 nucleotides align to TRBD2. V lost 2 bases to trimming and J lost 4 bases; unmatched junction nucleotides: 4. The CDR3 has 15 amino acids. Germline V gene data show CDR1 as MNHEY and CDR2 as SVGEGT. CDR3 in DNA: TGTGCCAGCAGTTACGGACTAGGTTCCACCGGGGAGCTGTTTTTT. Amino acids: CASSYGLGSTGELFF.

This clonotype was detected ten times or more. This chain uses TRBV4-3 with TRBJ2-1; possibly TRBD2 for D (5 bases). The V gene's germline CDR1 is LGHNA and CDR2 YSLEER. Trimming cost V 1 base and J 9 bases, with 10 bases left between them. This CDR3 has 13 amino acids. The CDR3 bases are TGCGCCAGCAGCCAAGGGCGGGCACGTGAGCAGTTCTTC. This sequence encodes CASSQGRAREQFF.

The genes are TRBV27 and TRBJ1-5; TRBD1 matches 7 bases. This CDR3 contains 14 residues. Per the germline V gene, CDR1 is MNHEY and CDR2 is SMNVEV (reference sequence). V was clipped by 6 bases and J by 1 base; unmatched bases: 3. The CDR3 region is CASRTGMSNQPQHF. CDR3 coding DNA: TGTGCCAGCAGGACAGGGATGAGCAATCAGCCCCAGCATTTT.